These T cell receptor beta chains were read from a single sample in a study of blood T cell repertoires in COVID-19. Clones were read by immunoSEQ multiplex PCR, and TCRdb kept only the in-frame ones, dropping some. Of 250,000 to 350,000 clones in the sample, approximately 88% were seen once. The sequenced material came from peripheral blood. The receptors stem from a woman in her thirties or forties who had recovered from COVID-19. CDR3s include the opening cysteine and the closing phenylalanine or tryptophan. Fields, in order: D gene, V gene, J gene, CDR3 length, clone size, CDR3 DNA, CDR3 protein. A D gene is named only where the DNA matches it firmly. The size of a clone is reported for some rows only, either as once, few or many, or as a class for expanded clones.

d_gene: TRBD2
v_gene: TRBV3-1/TRBV3-2
j_gene: TRBJ2-1
len: 18
abundance: -
CDR3nt: TGTGCCAGCAGCCATACCGGGACTAGCGGGAGGGCCTCAGGTGAGCAGTTCTTC
CDR3aa: CASSHTGTSGRASGEQFF

d_gene: -
v_gene: TRBV30
j_gene: TRBJ2-1
len: 13
abundance: few
CDR3nt: TGTGCCTGGAGGTCAGGGAAGGGCAATGAGCAGTTCTTC
CDR3aa: CAWRSGKGNEQFF

d_gene: TRBD2
v_gene: TRBV24-1
j_gene: TRBJ2-1
len: 14
abundance: -
CDR3nt: TGTGCCACCAGTCGACTAGCCTCTCTCAATGAGCAGTTCTTC
CDR3aa: CATSRLASLNEQFF

d_gene: TRBD2
v_gene: TRBV5-4
j_gene: TRBJ2-1
len: 15
abundance: -
CDR3nt: TGTGCCAGCAGCCCCGGGACTAGCAACCACAATGAGCAGTTCTTC
CDR3aa: CASSPGTSNHNEQFF

d_gene: -
v_gene: TRBV6-5
j_gene: TRBJ2-7
len: 14
abundance: -
CDR3nt: TGTGCCAGCAGTTACGACTGGACAGCCTACGAGCAGTACTTC
CDR3aa: CASSYDWTAYEQYF

d_gene: TRBD1
v_gene: TRBV7-8
j_gene: TRBJ1-6
len: 16
abundance: -
CDR3nt: TGTGCCAGCAGCTTAGATACCGGGACAGGGATGTCACCCCTCCACTTT
CDR3aa: CASSLDTGTGMSPLHF

d_gene: -
v_gene: TRBV6-6
j_gene: TRBJ1-6
len: 14
abundance: -
CDR3nt: TGTGCCAGCAGTCGGACAGAAACTAATTCACCCCTCCACTTT
CDR3aa: CASSRTETNSPLHF

d_gene: -
v_gene: TRBV5-8
j_gene: TRBJ2-1
len: 16
abundance: -
CDR3nt: TGTGCCAGCAGCGTGGAAACAGGGTATACCCCCCATGAGCAGTTCTTC
CDR3aa: CASSVETGYTPHEQFF

d_gene: TRBD2
v_gene: TRBV30
j_gene: TRBJ2-7
len: 14
abundance: -
CDR3nt: TGTGCCTGGAGCAGGCCTAGCGGGAGGTACGAGCAGTACTTC
CDR3aa: CAWSRPSGRYEQYF

d_gene: TRBD2
v_gene: TRBV10-3
j_gene: TRBJ2-5
len: 14
abundance: -
CDR3nt: TGTGCCATCAGTGCCCTAGCGGCCCAAGAGACCCAGTACTTC
CDR3aa: CAISALAAQETQYF